Presented here are 32 T cell receptor beta chains from one specimen sequenced in a study of T cell responses to AZD1222 COVID-19 vaccine. The method was immunoSEQ multiplex PCR; TCRdb's version includes in-frame clones alone and lacks a portion of them. The repertoire holds 75,000 to 95,000 clones, with about 91% as singletons. This sample comprised peripheral blood, obtained on day 0 of MenACWY control vaccination. Receptors were obtained from an adult in good health.

The gene calls are TRBV6-6 and TRBJ2-7, with 8 bases matching TRBD2. The length of the CDR3 is 13 residues. J gave up 3 bases and V 2 bases, and 0 bases lay outside the gene matches. CDR1 is MNHNY and CDR2 is SVGAGI in the germline V gene (reference sequence). The CDR3 DNA reads as TGTGCCAGCAGTTACACTAGCGGCTACGAGCAGTACTTC. This sequence encodes CASSYTSGYEQYF.

V is TRBV2 and J is TRBJ1-1; D is ambiguous. The V end lost 8 bases, the J end lost 0 bases, and 7 bases lay between the germline ends. The germline gives CDR1 SNHLY, CDR2 FYNNEI. The CDR3 is 12 amino acids. The CDR3 sequence: CASGRMNTEAFF. As DNA, the CDR3 is TGTGCCAGCGGTAGGATGAACACTGAAGCTTTCTTT.

The chain uses TRBV20-1 and TRBJ1-1, with D possibly TRBD1 on 5 matching bases. Trimming left V 3 bases short and J 1 base short, with 9 bases between. Germline CDR1 reads DFQATT; CDR2 reads SNEGSKA (reference sequence). This CDR3 is built from 13 residues. The CDR3: CSASWGENTEAFF. The CDR3 DNA reads as TGCAGTGCTAGTTGGGGGGAGAACACTGAAGCTTTCTTT.

This clone has just one count. A junction boundary mismatches the germline segment, possibly from a read error. J is TRBJ2-7 and V is TRBV25-1; 7 nucleotides line up with TRBD1. CDR1 and CDR2 from the germline V gene are MGHDK and SYGVNS. This CDR3 region has 11 residues. The CDR3 coding sequence is TGTGCCAGCAGTTTAGGGACAGAAAGAACCTTC. This codes for CASSLGTERTF.

This clone showed up just once. The J gene is TRBJ2-7, the V gene TRBV28, with D maybe TRBD2 (6 bases). Trimming shortened V by 10 bases and J by 2 bases, and 12 bases separated the two germline ends. The germline V gene has CDR1 MDHEN and CDR2 SYDVKM. This CDR3 is 12 amino acids long. The CDR3 bases are TGTGCCATACGGGGGTCTGCCTACGAGCAGTACTTC. Translating gives CAIRGSAYEQYF.

The J gene is TRBJ2-5, the V gene TRBV23-1; no definite D call. TRBV23-1 is an ORF for which the function is uncertain. The V end was cut by 2 bases, the J end by 2 bases, with 12 bases between. The CDR3 is 15 amino acids. DNA of the CDR3: TGCGCCAGCAGTCAACCCGGAATGAAACAAGAGACCCAGTACTTC. Translation: CASSQPGMKQETQYF.

V is TRBV6-2 or TRBV6-3 and J is TRBJ2-7, with 9 bases lining up with TRBD1. The CDR3 has 14 amino acids. Germline V gene data show CDR1 as MNHEY and CDR2 as SVGEGT. Trimming took 4 bases from V and 6 from J; bases not matched to a gene: 7. The CDR3 DNA follows: TGTGCCAGCAGTTTATTGGGACAGGGAGGCGAGCAGTACTTC. Translating it yields CASSLLGQGGEQYF.

J is TRBJ1-5 and V is TRBV18; D gene unclear. V was trimmed by 3 bases and J by 4 bases, leaving 16 bases between them. The germline V gene encodes CDR1 KGHSH and CDR2 LQKENI. This CDR3 contains 16 residues. The CDR3 coding sequence is TGTGCCAGCTCACCCGGGGTGTCTGGTAATAATCAGCCCCAGCATTTT. Residues: CASSPGVSGNNQPQHF.

The chain links TRBV7-9 to TRBJ1-2; no firm D call. Germline CDR1 and CDR2: SEHNR and FQNEAQ (reference sequence). V gave up 5 bases and J gave up 3 bases, with 10 bases separating them. This CDR3 has 13 amino acids. CDR3 in DNA: TGTGCCAGCAGCCCAGAGGTCGACTATGGCTACACCTTC. Residues: CASSPEVDYGYTF.

In this sample, this clone turned up once. V is TRBV6-5 and J is TRBJ1-5, with D maybe TRBD1 (5 bases). Deletions cut 10 bases from V and 3 bases from J, with 16 bases between. Germline values: CDR1 MNHEY, CDR2 SVGAGI. This CDR3 has 14 residues. The DNA for the CDR3 is TGTGCCACCCAAGCGGGGGGAAACAATCAGCCCCAGCATTTT. Its translation: CATQAGGNNQPQHF.

The rearrangement links TRBV28 to TRBJ1-5; D might be TRBD1 (6 bases). CDR1 and CDR2 (germline): MDHEN, SYDVKM. The CDR3 contains 14 residues. V dropped 8 bases and J dropped 6 bases, with 17 bases sitting between them. This CDR3 is CASRTTGFGQPQHF. The CDR3, as DNA: TGTGCCAGCCGCACTACAGGGTTCGGTCAGCCCCAGCATTTT.

The chain uses TRBV27 and TRBJ1-6; 9 nucleotides line up with TRBD1. CDR3 size: 15 residues. V trimming: 3 bases; J trimming: 6 bases; junction bases outside the gene matches: 3. Germline V gives CDR1 MNHEY, CDR2 SMNVEV (reference sequence). The CDR3: CASSLTGGVNSPLHF. CDR3 coding DNA: TGTGCCAGCAGTTTGACAGGGGGAGTTAATTCACCCCTCCACTTT.

This clone was observed a single time. The chain has TRBV19 and TRBJ2-7; perhaps TRBD1 as D (6 bases). Germline assignment: CDR1 LNHDA and CDR2 SQIVND (reference sequence). The CDR3 spans 13 residues. V was shortened by 3 bases and J by 3 bases, with 9 bases between the two germline ends. This chain's CDR3 is CASSMGHYYEQYF. The CDR3 DNA reads TGTGCCAGTAGTATGGGACACTACTACGAGCAGTACTTC.

CDR3 coding DNA: TGCAGCGTGCGTGGAGGGGGCTTGGACACTGAAGCTTTCTTT. It is translated as CSVRGGGLDTEAFF. The rearrangement uses TRBV29-1 and TRBJ1-1; 7 nucleotides match TRBD1. The CDR3 is 14 amino acids. Germline V lookup: CDR1 SQVTM, CDR2 ANQGSEA. The ends lost 6 bases at V and 3 bases at J; junction bases unmatched: 10.

This clone has just a few counts. V usage is TRBV18 and J usage is TRBJ2-1; D uncertain. This CDR3 is built from 12 residues. The V end lost 0 bases, the J end lost 9 bases, and 6 bases lay between the germline ends. Germline lookup yields CDR1 KGHSH and CDR2 LQKENI. The CDR3 region is CASSPPGGEQFF. The CDR3 DNA is TGTGCCAGCTCACCACCGGGCGGTGAGCAGTTCTTC.

The DNA for the CDR3 is TGTGCCAGCAGCTTAGCGCGGCTAGCGTCCTACGAGCAGTACTTC. As protein: CASSLARLASYEQYF. V and J are TRBV11-1 and TRBJ2-7; maybe TRBD2 (6 bases). V was trimmed by 0 bases and J by 1 base, leaving 10 bases between them. Germline V gene sequence: CDR1 SGHAT, CDR2 FQDESV (reference sequence). The CDR3 loop spans 15 amino acids. The variable domain in full, completed from reference TRBV11-1 and TRBJ2-7, reads EAEVAQSPRYKITEKSQAVAFWCDPISGHATLYWYRQILGQGPELLVQFQDESVVDDSQLPKDRFSAERLKGVDSTLKIQPAELGDSAMYLCASSLARLASYEQYFGPGTRLTVT.

V gene TRBV28 combines with J gene TRBJ1-2, with D possibly TRBD1 on 5 matching bases. Germline CDR1 is MDHEN and CDR2 is SYDVKM. The CDR3 totals 15 residues. Trimming shortened V by 7 bases and J by 1 base, and 16 bases separated the two germline ends. The CDR3 bases are TGTGCCAGCACTCCCGGAGACAGAGTTAACTATGGCTACACCTTC. Translating gives CASTPGDRVNYGYTF.

The chain couples TRBV5-4 to TRBJ2-1, with unresolved D. V was pared by 3 bases and J by 5 bases, with 9 bases between. Germline V gene data show CDR1 as SGHNT and CDR2 as YYREEE (reference sequence). The CDR3 consists of 13 residues. CDR3 in DNA: TGTGCCAGCAGCTACGGCCAGAACAATGAGCAGTTCTTC. Translating it yields CASSYGQNNEQFF.

The chain uses TRBV7-2 and TRBJ1-1; the D gene is possibly TRBD1 (6 bases). Trimming removed 0 bases at V and 6 bases at J, with 11 bases between. Germline values: CDR1 SGHTA, CDR2 FQGNSA. CDR3 length equals 14 residues. This chain's CDR3 is CASSLAGGLAEAFF. The CDR3 DNA sequence: TGTGCCAGCAGCTTAGCTGGGGGGCTTGCTGAAGCTTTCTTT.

The chain combines TRBV7-5 with TRBJ1-4; TRBD1 is taken as the D call from the table, unchecked against the DNA. TRBV7-5 is termed a pseudogene. This CDR3 region has 17 residues. The CDR3 DNA is TGTGCCAGAAGCTTATCGGGACAGAAGGAAGCAAATGAAAAACTGTTTTTT. Translation gives CARSLSGQKEANEKLFF.

The chain is built from TRBV13 and TRBJ2-6, with D tentatively TRBD2 (5 bases). CDR3 length equals 15 residues. V lost 5 bases, J lost 0 bases, and 8 bases lay in between. Germline V gene sequence: CDR1 PRHDT, CDR2 FYEKMQ (reference sequence). The CDR3 DNA reads as TGTGCCAGCAGCCTAGAGGGCTCTGGGGCCAACGTCCTGACTTTC. Translating it yields CASSLEGSGANVLTF.

The V gene is TRBV28, the J gene TRBJ2-7; a possible D gene is TRBD2 (5 bases). V was shortened by 5 bases and J by 0 bases, with 11 bases between the two germline ends. CDR1 MDHEN and CDR2 SYDVKM come from the germline V gene. The CDR3 is 14 residues long. As DNA, the CDR3 is TGTGCCAGCAGTGGAAGCGGCCTCTCCTACGAGCAGTACTTC. It is translated as CASSGSGLSYEQYF. Full variable domain (missing parts from reference TRBV28 and TRBJ2-7): DVKVTQSSRYLVKRTGEKVFLECVQDMDHENMFWYRQDPGLGLRLIYFSYDVKMKEKGDIPEGYSVSREKKERFSLILESASTNQTSMYLCASSGSGLSYEQYFGPGTRLTVT.

The V call is TRBV12-3 or TRBV12-4, the J call TRBJ1-1; weak D call: TRBD1 (5 bases). V lost 6 bases, J lost 5 bases, and 13 bases lay in between. The CDR3 length is 13 residues. CDR3 sequence (DNA): TGTGCCAGCAGCCGTCGACAGAAAACTGAAGCTTTCTTT. Translated: CASSRRQKTEAFF.

The chain joins TRBV2 to TRBJ2-5, with 8 bases that match TRBD2. The CDR3 runs to 15 residues. The V and J ends lost 5 bases and 2 bases, in that order; junction bases with no gene match: 7. Germline CDR1 reads SNHLY; CDR2 reads FYNNEI. CDR3 protein: CASSLTRGEQETQYF. In nucleotides, the CDR3 is TGTGCCAGCAGTCTTACGCGGGGGGAGCAAGAGACCCAGTACTTC.

The V call is TRBV7-8, the J call TRBJ2-5, with D unclear. This CDR3 region has 19 residues. V dropped 1 base and J dropped 0 bases, with 21 bases sitting between them. Germline CDR1 is SGHVS and CDR2 is FQNEAQ. The CDR3 spells CASSLEIFYPKKYQETQYF. CDR3 DNA: TGTGCCAGCAGCTTAGAGATTTTTTACCCGAAGAAATACCAAGAGACCCAGTACTTC.

The chain carries TRBV4-3 and TRBJ1-2, with D unclear. CDR1 LGHNA and CDR2 YSLEER come from the germline V gene. V was shortened by 0 bases and J by 5 bases, with 13 bases between the two germline ends. CDR3 length equals 15 residues. CDR3 residues: CASSQDPGRGYGYTF. Here the CDR3 DNA reads TGCGCCAGCAGCCAAGATCCGGGCCGGGGATATGGCTACACCTTC.

V usage is TRBV6-5 and J usage is TRBJ2-3, with 10 nucleotides matching TRBD1. Looked up from germline, CDR1 is MNHEY and CDR2 is SVGAGI. The CDR3 is made up of 13 amino acids. V was clipped by 8 bases and J by 5 bases; unmatched bases: 4. The chain's CDR3 is CASGGQGEDTQYF. The CDR3, as DNA: TGTGCCAGCGGCGGACAGGGGGAAGATACGCAGTATTTT.

The rearrangement links TRBV7-2 to TRBJ1-6; D ambiguous. V dropped 1 base and J dropped 9 bases, with 4 bases sitting between them. This CDR3 is 12 amino acids long. The germline V gene encodes CDR1 SGHTA and CDR2 FQGNSA. The CDR3 DNA follows: TGTGCCAGCAGCTTAGACAGTTCACCCCTCCACTTT. Protein product: CASSLDSSPLHF.

The rearrangement links TRBV29-1 to TRBJ2-3; maybe TRBD2 (7 bases). Per germline, CDR1 SQVTM and CDR2 ANQGSEA. Trimming removed 6 bases at V and 1 base at J, with 14 bases between. This CDR3 region has 14 residues. The CDR3: CSVALGGGTDTQYF. CDR3 bases: TGCAGCGTGGCCCTAGGGGGGGGCACAGATACGCAGTATTTT.

This chain links TRBV9 with TRBJ2-1; 11 positions match TRBD1. Germline trimming cut 3 bases from V and 4 bases from J; bases unmatched to any gene: 3. Germline V gene sequence: CDR1 SGDLS, CDR2 YYNGEE. CDR3 length: 15 amino acids. The CDR3, as DNA: TGTGCCAGCAGCGGCCGGGACAGGGGGTACAATGAGCAGTTCTTC. It is translated as CASSGRDRGYNEQFF.

The rearrangement links TRBV9 to TRBJ2-1, with 14 nucleotides matching TRBD2. The CDR3 spans 17 residues. The trim removed 0 bases at V and 8 bases at J, leaving 7 bases unmatched. Germline CDR1 and CDR2: SGDLS and YYNGEE. The CDR3 sequence is CASSVVDGTSGRDEQFF. The CDR3, as DNA: TGTGCCAGCAGCGTAGTTGATGGGACTAGCGGGAGAGATGAGCAGTTCTTC.

The genes are TRBV12-3 or TRBV12-4 and TRBJ2-5, with a possible D match to TRBD2 (7 bases). V gave up 5 bases and J gave up 5 bases, with 12 bases separating them. This CDR3 contains 13 residues. The CDR3 coding sequence is TGTGCCAGCAGTCAACAGGGAGGGGAGACCCAGTACTTC. This codes for CASSQQGGETQYF.